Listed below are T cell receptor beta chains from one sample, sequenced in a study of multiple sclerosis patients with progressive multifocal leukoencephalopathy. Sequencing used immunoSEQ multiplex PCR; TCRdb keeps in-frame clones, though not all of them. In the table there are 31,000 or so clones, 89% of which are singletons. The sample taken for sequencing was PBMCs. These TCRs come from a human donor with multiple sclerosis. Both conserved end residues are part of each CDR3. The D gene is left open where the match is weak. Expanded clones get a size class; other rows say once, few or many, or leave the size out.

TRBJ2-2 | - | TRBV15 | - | TGTGCCACCAGCAGAGGGGGGCGGCGGGAGAGGGACGGGGAGCTGTTTTTT | CATSRGGRRERDGELFF
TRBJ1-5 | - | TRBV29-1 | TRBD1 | TGCAGCGTCGAACAGGGGCCCAATCAGCCCCAGCATTTT | CSVEQGPNQPQHF
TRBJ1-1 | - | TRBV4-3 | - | TGCGCCAGCAGCCAAGAAATGGTCCTTGAGGGCACTGAAGCTTTCTTT | CASSQEMVLEGTEAFF
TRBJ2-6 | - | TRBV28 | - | TGTGCCAGCATCTCGGGCGGGTTTAGCTCTGGGGCCAACGTCCTGACTTTC | CASISGGFSSGANVLTF
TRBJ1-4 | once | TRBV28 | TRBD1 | TGTGCCAGCTCCGGGGGGGGACAGGGCAATGAAAAACTGTTTTTT | CASSGGGQGNEKLFF
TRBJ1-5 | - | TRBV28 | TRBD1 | TGTGCCAGCAGCGATACAGGGGGCGGCAAGCCCCAGCATTTT | CASSDTGGGKPQHF
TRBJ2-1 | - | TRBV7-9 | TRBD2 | TGTGCCAGCAGCCCAAACCTAGCGGGAGGCTTGGATGAGCAGTTCTTC | CASSPNLAGGLDEQFF
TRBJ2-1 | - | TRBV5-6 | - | TGTGCCAGCAGTCAGGACAGTAGGTTCCTGAATGAGCAGTTCTTC | CASSQDSRFLNEQFF
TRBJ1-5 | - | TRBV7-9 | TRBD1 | TGTGCCAGCAGCTCGGACAGGAACGGGCAGCCCCAGCATTTT | CASSSDRNGQPQHF
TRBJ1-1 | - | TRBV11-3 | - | TGTGCCAGCAGCCCGGACGGAGCTAACACTGAAGCTTTCTTT | CASSPDGANTEAFF
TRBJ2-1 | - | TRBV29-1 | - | TGCAGCGTAATCCTTTACAATGAGCAGTTCTTC | CSVILYNEQFF
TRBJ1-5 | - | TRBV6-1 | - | TGTGCCAGCAGTGAAGGGCAGACTAGCAATCAGCCCCAGCATTTT | CASSEGQTSNQPQHF
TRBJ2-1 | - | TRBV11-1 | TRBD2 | TGTGCCAGCAGCCCTAGTCGGGCGGGAGGGCTGACCTACAATGAGCAGTTCTTC | CASSPSRAGGLTYNEQFF
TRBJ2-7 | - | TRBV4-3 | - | TGCGCCAGCAGCCTGGACATATTCTACGAGCAGTACTTC | CASSLDIFYEQYF
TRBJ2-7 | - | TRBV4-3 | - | TGCGCCAGCAGCCAAGATCGAGACGGCTACGAGCAGTACTTC | CASSQDRDGYEQYF
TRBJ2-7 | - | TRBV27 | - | TGTGCCAGCAGTTTGGGAGCTGCAGGGGTCGGGATCTACGAGCAGTACTTC | CASSLGAAGVGIYEQYF
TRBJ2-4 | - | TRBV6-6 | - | TGTGCCAGCAGTTCCCAGGACTTTCGGGGGAACATTCAGTACTTC | CASSSQDFRGNIQYF
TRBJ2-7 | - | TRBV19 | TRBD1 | TGTGCCAGTAGTCCCCGACGAAGGGGGCGATTTGGCGGCGAGCAGTACTTC | CASSPRRRGRFGGEQYF
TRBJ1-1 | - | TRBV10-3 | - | TGTGCCATCAGTGAGTCCGAAGCCGTGAACACTGAAGCTTTCTTT | CAISESEAVNTEAFF
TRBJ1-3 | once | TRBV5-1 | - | TGCGCCAGCGGCGGTGGGGGCTCTGGAAACACCATATATTTT | CASGGGGSGNTIYF
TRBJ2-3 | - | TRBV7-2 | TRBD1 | TGTGCCAGCAGCCCCCAGACAGGGGGCAAGGATACGCAGTATTTT | CASSPQTGGKDTQYF
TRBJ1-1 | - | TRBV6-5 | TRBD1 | TGTGCCAGCAGTGGGACAGGGGGCACTGAAGCTTTCTTT | CASSGTGGTEAFF
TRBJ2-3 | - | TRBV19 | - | TGTGCCAGTAGTAGCCCTTCGACACCGGTCTACGTTACGAATACGCAGTATTTT | CASSSPSTPVYVTNTQYF
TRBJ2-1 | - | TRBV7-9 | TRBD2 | TGTGCCAGCAGCTCATCTAAGACTAGCGGGACCCTCTACAATGAGCAGTTCTTC | CASSSSKTSGTLYNEQFF
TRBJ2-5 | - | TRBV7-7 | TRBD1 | TGTGCTAGCAGCCCCACCTGGGACAGGCAAGAGACCCAGTACTTC | CASSPTWDRQETQYF
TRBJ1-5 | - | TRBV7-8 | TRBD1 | TGTGCCAGCAGCTTAGCGCAGGGGGCGCAAGGTCAGCCCCAGCATTTT | CASSLAQGAQGQPQHF
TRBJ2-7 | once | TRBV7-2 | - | TGTGCCAGCAGCTTAGTACTAGCCTCCTACGAGCAGTACTTC | CASSLVLASYEQYF
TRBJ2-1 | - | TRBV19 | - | TGTGCCAGTGGGGGAGAGTGGTACAATGAGCAGTTCTTC | CASGGEWYNEQFF
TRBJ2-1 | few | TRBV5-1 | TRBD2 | TGCGCCAGCAGCTCGGGGGGGAGCGGGAGCTACAATGAGCAGTTCTTC | CASSSGGSGSYNEQFF
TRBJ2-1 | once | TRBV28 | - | TGTGCCAGCAGTCAGACGGGAACCTACAATGAGCAGTTCTTC | CASSQTGTYNEQFF
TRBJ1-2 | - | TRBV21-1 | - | TGTGCCAGCAGCAACCCTCGAGGCACGGGTGGCTACACCTTC | CASSNPRGTGGYTF
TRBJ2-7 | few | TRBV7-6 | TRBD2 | TGTGCCAGCAGCCAAGACATCCTGCCTAGCGGGCAGTACTTC | CASSQDILPSGQYF
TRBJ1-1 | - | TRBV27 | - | TGTGCCAGCAGAGAAGGACAGCTTATGAACACTGAAGCTTTCTTT | CASREGQLMNTEAFF
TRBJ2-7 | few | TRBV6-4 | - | TGTGCCAGCAGTGACCGGGCAGGAGCTTCCTACGAGCAGTACTTC | CASSDRAGASYEQYF
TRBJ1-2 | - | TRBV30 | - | TGTGCCTGGGGGAGGGCAGTGGCCACGATCGGAGGCTACACCTTC | CAWGRAVATIGGYTF
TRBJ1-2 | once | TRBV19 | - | TGTGCCAGTAGTATGCGTTCGGCCCGGCTTAGAGGGAGGGGCTACACCTTC | CASSMRSARLRGRGYTF
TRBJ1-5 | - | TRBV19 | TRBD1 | TGTGCCAGTAGCGACAGGGGGAGCAATCAGCCCCAGCATTTT | CASSDRGSNQPQHF
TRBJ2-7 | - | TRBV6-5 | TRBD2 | TGTGCCAGCAGCCCCACTAGCGGGAGCTCCTACGAGCAGTACTTC | CASSPTSGSSYEQYF
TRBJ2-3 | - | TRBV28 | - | TGTGCCAGCAGTTTGGGGAGCGCGGATACGCAGTATTTT | CASSLGSADTQYF
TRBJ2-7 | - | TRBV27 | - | TGTGCCAGCAGTTTCCTGACGGGGGTCTACGAGCAGTACTTC | CASSFLTGVYEQYF
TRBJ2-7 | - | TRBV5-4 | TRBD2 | TGTGCCAGCTCCCAAGGGCCTAGCGGGAGGAAGACCTACGAGCAGTACTTC | CASSQGPSGRKTYEQYF